This T cell receptor beta chain was observed in a study of blood T cell repertoires in COVID-19. On the study more broadly: Samples taken during acute and convalescent COVID-19 were collected in the United States, Italy and Spain. From T cells, B-cell-depleted T cells, or PBMCs came the material, which was cDNA or gDNA.

Original methodology: Reference gene primer amplification gave estimated nucleated cell counts. The data were produced by immunoSEQ multiplex PCR, yet TCRdb's version contains in-frame clones alone and is incomplete. That table furnishes V, J and clone size, whereas the DNA furnished D and trimming. The table lists about 180,000 clones, about 86% of them singletons. Trimming cost V 3 bases and J 3 bases, with 11 bases left between them. This CDR3 is 15 amino acids long. Germline V CDR1 and CDR2: SEHNR, FQNEAQ (reference sequence). Sample: peripheral blood. The sequence derives from a man in his sixties or seventies with active or convalescent COVID-19. This chain connects TRBV7-9 to TRBJ1-4, with D maybe TRBD1 (5 bases). The chain's CDR3 is CASSLAAGPNEKLFF. The CDR3 DNA follows: TGTGCCAGCAGCTTGGCGGCAGGGCCTAATGAAAAACTGTTTTTT.